One sample yielded the 18 T cell receptor beta chains listed below, sequenced in a study of blood T cell repertoires in COVID-19. Only in-frame clones appear in the TCRdb table, and some are missing; sequencing was by immunoSEQ multiplex PCR. This sample has approximately 500,000 clones, with approximately 89% found just once. The source material was peripheral blood. The source of these receptors is a man aged 18 to 30 with COVID-19, enrolled during active disease.

The rearrangement joins TRBV5-4 to TRBJ2-6; D gene unclear. Germline values: CDR1 SGHNT, CDR2 YYREEE (reference sequence). The CDR3 contains 15 residues. Trimming shortened V by 4 bases and J by 0 bases, and 8 bases separated the two germline ends. The CDR3 nucleotides are TGTGCCAGCAGCCCCCCAGACTCTGGGGCCAACGTCCTGACTTTC. Amino acid sequence: CASSPPDSGANVLTF.

The V gene is TRBV7-9, the J gene TRBJ2-7, with unresolved D. CDR1 and CDR2 from the germline V gene are SEHNR and FQNEAQ (reference sequence). V lost 10 bases and J lost 0, with 13 bases in between. The CDR3 is made up of 13 amino acids. CDR3 bases: TGTGCCACCACGAGAACTGGCTCCTACGAGCAGTACTTC. It codes for CATTRTGSYEQYF.

This clone was counted a single time. The chain combines TRBV7-9 with TRBJ2-5; possibly TRBD2 for D (5 bases). Trimming removed 3 bases at V and 1 base at J, with 9 bases between. This CDR3 has 14 residues. The germline CDR1 and CDR2 sequences are SEHNR and FQNEAQ (reference sequence). The CDR3 spells CASSLIEGQETQYF. CDR3 DNA sequence: TGTGCCAGCAGCTTGATAGAGGGCCAAGAGACCCAGTACTTC.

The V call is TRBV18, the J call TRBJ2-3; 16 bases fit TRBD2. With 6 bases clipped from V and 6 bases from J, the junction kept 6 bases outside the gene matches. CDR3 length: 16 amino acids. Looked up from germline, CDR1 is KGHSH and CDR2 is LQKENI. Here the CDR3 reads CASSLGLAGGQDTQYF. CDR3 DNA: TGTGCCAGCTCGCTGGGACTAGCGGGGGGGCAGGATACGCAGTATTTT.

The J gene is TRBJ1-3, the V gene TRBV3-1 (or the pseudogene TRBV3-2), with D possibly TRBD1 on 6 matching bases. The CDR3 is 17 amino acids. V lost 4 bases to trimming and J lost 4 bases, with 20 bases between them. The germline gives CDR1 LGHDT, CDR2 YNNKEL (reference sequence). Here the CDR3 reads CASSLPNRALRGNTIYF. CDR3 DNA sequence: TGTGCCAGCAGCCTACCGAACAGGGCCTTGAGGGGAAACACCATATATTTT.

This chain links TRBV3-1 (or the pseudogene TRBV3-2) with TRBJ2-2, with D perhaps TRBD1 (6 bases). The CDR3 length is 17 residues. V lost 1 base and J lost 2, with 14 bases in between. Germline V lookup: CDR1 LGHDT, CDR2 YNNKEL (reference sequence). DNA for the CDR3: TGTGCCAGCAGCCAAGCTTTGCGACAGGACAACACCGGGGAGCTGTTTTTT. Protein sequence: CASSQALRQDNTGELFF.

This clone has just one count. This rearrangement joins TRBV2 to TRBJ1-3, with 8 bases aligning to TRBD1. This CDR3 is built from 16 residues. V lost 1 base, J lost 2 bases, and 4 bases stayed unmatched. Germline V gene sequence: CDR1 SNHLY, CDR2 FYNNEI. The CDR3 region has the DNA TGTGCCAGCAGTGAAGGACAGGGGTGGACTGGAAACACCATATATTTT. It translates to CASSEGQGWTGNTIYF.

This sequence joins TRBV13 and TRBJ2-2; TRBD1 aligns across 8 bases. Losses at the gene ends were 4 bases for V and 5 bases for J; bases not matched to a gene: 9. The CDR3 runs 16 residues. Germline CDR1 reads PRHDT; CDR2 reads FYEKMQ (reference sequence). Here the CDR3 reads CASSSGTGWETGELFF. CDR3 coding DNA: TGTGCCAGCAGCTCCGGGACAGGTTGGGAAACCGGGGAGCTGTTTTTT.

The rearrangement joins TRBV19 to TRBJ2-7; TRBD2 is a possible D gene (5 bases). The V and J ends lost 7 bases and 3 bases respectively, with 7 bases between them. The CDR3 contains 11 residues. Per the germline V gene, CDR1 is LNHDA and CDR2 is SQIVND (reference sequence). CDR3 DNA: TGTGCCAGTATGGGGAGCTACGAGCAGTACTTC. It codes for CASMGSYEQYF.

V usage is TRBV10-3 and J usage is TRBJ1-4; TRBD1 agrees at 7 bases. The CDR3 is made up of 13 amino acids. Germline assignment: CDR1 ENHRY and CDR2 SYGVKD. Unmatched junction bases numbered 3, after V lost 6 bases and J lost 5 bases. The DNA for the CDR3 is TGTGCCATCAGAAAGGGACAGAATGAAAAACTGTTTTTT. Amino acid sequence: CAIRKGQNEKLFF.

The J gene is TRBJ2-3, the V gene TRBV19, with unresolved D. Germline CDR1 LNHDA, CDR2 SQIVND (reference sequence). This CDR3 spans 17 amino acids. Trimming took off 6 bases at V and 10 bases at J, with 29 bases between the two ends. Here the CDR3 reads CASSPIPGSSSLVAQYF. The CDR3 DNA sequence: TGTGCCAGTAGCCCGATCCCCGGGTCCAGTTCCTTGGTCGCGCAGTATTTT.

The chain combines TRBV6-1 with TRBJ1-2, with TRBD1 as a possible D gene (5 bases). Germline V gene lookup returns CDR1 MNHNS and CDR2 SASEGT. This CDR3 region has 15 residues. V gave up 1 base and J gave up 4 bases, with 13 bases separating them. CDR3: CASSEDQGVLYGYTF. The DNA of the CDR3 is TGTGCCAGCAGTGAAGACCAAGGGGTTCTCTATGGCTACACCTTC.

The chain couples TRBV19 to TRBJ2-1; TRBD1 agrees at 8 bases. This CDR3 is built from 15 residues. The V gene's germline CDR1 is LNHDA and CDR2 SQIVND (reference sequence). With V trimmed by 7 bases and J by 0 bases, 5 bases remained unmatched. CDR3 bases: TGTGCCAGTACCCGGGACAGGAGCTCCTACAATGAGCAGTTCTTC. It specifies CASTRDRSSYNEQFF. Full variable domain (missing parts from reference TRBV19 and TRBJ2-1): DGGITQSPKYLFRKEGQNVTLSCEQNLNHDAMYWYRQDPGQGLRLIYYSQIVNDFQKGDIAEGYSVSREKKESFPLTVTSAQKNPTAFYLCASTRDRSSYNEQFFGPGTRLTVL.

This chain uses TRBV14 with TRBJ1-4; 11 bases fit TRBD1. CDR1 is SGHDN and CDR2 is FVKESK in the germline V gene. Trimming took 8 bases from V and 7 from J; bases not matched to a gene: 6. The CDR3 consists of 14 residues. The CDR3 sequence: CASGRTGGREKLFF. CDR3 nucleotides: TGTGCCAGCGGACGGACAGGGGGCCGTGAAAAACTGTTTTTT.

V and J are TRBV6-5 and TRBJ1-1, with D perhaps TRBD1 (5 bases). The V end was cut by 3 bases, the J end by 1 base, with 12 bases between. CDR1 and CDR2 (germline): MNHEY, SVGAGI. The CDR3 is 15 residues long. CDR3 amino acids: CASSYWGRGNTEAFF. Written as DNA, the CDR3 is TGTGCCAGCAGTTATTGGGGGAGGGGGAACACTGAAGCTTTCTTT.

The genes are TRBV19 and TRBJ1-5; D perhaps matches TRBD1 (6 bases). Germline assignment: CDR1 LNHDA and CDR2 SQIVND (reference sequence). The CDR3 spans 16 residues. Trimming cost V 6 bases and J 1 base, with 16 bases left between them. This CDR3 is CASSVQGAASNQPQHF. The CDR3 nucleotides are TGTGCCAGTAGCGTACAGGGTGCCGCCAGCAATCAGCCCCAGCATTTT.

The chain joins TRBV4-1 to TRBJ2-2; perhaps TRBD1 as D (5 bases). The CDR3 runs to 15 residues. Between the trimmed V and J ends, which lost 2 bases and 4 bases, there was a span of 11 bases. Germline CDR1 is MGHRA and CDR2 is YSYEKL. The CDR3, as DNA: TGCGCCAGCAGCCAACCCTGGACAAGCACCGGGGAGCTGTTTTTT. This codes for CASSQPWTSTGELFF.

The DNA for the CDR3 is TGCAGCGTTCGGACAGGGGGTACTAATGAAAAACTGTTTTTT. Protein: CSVRTGGTNEKLFF. The rearrangement links TRBV29-1 to TRBJ1-4; 10 bases fit TRBD1. The germline gives CDR1 SQVTM, CDR2 ANQGSEA. The trim removed 5 bases at V and 2 bases at J, leaving 2 bases unmatched. There are 14 residues in the CDR3. The full variable domain, its missing parts supplied by reference TRBV29-1 and TRBJ1-4, is SAVISQKPSRDICQRGTSLTIQCQVDSQVTMMFWYRQQPGQSLTLIATANQGSEATYESGFVIDKFPISRPNLTFSTLTVSNMSPEDSSIYLCSVRTGGTNEKLFFGSGTQLSVL.